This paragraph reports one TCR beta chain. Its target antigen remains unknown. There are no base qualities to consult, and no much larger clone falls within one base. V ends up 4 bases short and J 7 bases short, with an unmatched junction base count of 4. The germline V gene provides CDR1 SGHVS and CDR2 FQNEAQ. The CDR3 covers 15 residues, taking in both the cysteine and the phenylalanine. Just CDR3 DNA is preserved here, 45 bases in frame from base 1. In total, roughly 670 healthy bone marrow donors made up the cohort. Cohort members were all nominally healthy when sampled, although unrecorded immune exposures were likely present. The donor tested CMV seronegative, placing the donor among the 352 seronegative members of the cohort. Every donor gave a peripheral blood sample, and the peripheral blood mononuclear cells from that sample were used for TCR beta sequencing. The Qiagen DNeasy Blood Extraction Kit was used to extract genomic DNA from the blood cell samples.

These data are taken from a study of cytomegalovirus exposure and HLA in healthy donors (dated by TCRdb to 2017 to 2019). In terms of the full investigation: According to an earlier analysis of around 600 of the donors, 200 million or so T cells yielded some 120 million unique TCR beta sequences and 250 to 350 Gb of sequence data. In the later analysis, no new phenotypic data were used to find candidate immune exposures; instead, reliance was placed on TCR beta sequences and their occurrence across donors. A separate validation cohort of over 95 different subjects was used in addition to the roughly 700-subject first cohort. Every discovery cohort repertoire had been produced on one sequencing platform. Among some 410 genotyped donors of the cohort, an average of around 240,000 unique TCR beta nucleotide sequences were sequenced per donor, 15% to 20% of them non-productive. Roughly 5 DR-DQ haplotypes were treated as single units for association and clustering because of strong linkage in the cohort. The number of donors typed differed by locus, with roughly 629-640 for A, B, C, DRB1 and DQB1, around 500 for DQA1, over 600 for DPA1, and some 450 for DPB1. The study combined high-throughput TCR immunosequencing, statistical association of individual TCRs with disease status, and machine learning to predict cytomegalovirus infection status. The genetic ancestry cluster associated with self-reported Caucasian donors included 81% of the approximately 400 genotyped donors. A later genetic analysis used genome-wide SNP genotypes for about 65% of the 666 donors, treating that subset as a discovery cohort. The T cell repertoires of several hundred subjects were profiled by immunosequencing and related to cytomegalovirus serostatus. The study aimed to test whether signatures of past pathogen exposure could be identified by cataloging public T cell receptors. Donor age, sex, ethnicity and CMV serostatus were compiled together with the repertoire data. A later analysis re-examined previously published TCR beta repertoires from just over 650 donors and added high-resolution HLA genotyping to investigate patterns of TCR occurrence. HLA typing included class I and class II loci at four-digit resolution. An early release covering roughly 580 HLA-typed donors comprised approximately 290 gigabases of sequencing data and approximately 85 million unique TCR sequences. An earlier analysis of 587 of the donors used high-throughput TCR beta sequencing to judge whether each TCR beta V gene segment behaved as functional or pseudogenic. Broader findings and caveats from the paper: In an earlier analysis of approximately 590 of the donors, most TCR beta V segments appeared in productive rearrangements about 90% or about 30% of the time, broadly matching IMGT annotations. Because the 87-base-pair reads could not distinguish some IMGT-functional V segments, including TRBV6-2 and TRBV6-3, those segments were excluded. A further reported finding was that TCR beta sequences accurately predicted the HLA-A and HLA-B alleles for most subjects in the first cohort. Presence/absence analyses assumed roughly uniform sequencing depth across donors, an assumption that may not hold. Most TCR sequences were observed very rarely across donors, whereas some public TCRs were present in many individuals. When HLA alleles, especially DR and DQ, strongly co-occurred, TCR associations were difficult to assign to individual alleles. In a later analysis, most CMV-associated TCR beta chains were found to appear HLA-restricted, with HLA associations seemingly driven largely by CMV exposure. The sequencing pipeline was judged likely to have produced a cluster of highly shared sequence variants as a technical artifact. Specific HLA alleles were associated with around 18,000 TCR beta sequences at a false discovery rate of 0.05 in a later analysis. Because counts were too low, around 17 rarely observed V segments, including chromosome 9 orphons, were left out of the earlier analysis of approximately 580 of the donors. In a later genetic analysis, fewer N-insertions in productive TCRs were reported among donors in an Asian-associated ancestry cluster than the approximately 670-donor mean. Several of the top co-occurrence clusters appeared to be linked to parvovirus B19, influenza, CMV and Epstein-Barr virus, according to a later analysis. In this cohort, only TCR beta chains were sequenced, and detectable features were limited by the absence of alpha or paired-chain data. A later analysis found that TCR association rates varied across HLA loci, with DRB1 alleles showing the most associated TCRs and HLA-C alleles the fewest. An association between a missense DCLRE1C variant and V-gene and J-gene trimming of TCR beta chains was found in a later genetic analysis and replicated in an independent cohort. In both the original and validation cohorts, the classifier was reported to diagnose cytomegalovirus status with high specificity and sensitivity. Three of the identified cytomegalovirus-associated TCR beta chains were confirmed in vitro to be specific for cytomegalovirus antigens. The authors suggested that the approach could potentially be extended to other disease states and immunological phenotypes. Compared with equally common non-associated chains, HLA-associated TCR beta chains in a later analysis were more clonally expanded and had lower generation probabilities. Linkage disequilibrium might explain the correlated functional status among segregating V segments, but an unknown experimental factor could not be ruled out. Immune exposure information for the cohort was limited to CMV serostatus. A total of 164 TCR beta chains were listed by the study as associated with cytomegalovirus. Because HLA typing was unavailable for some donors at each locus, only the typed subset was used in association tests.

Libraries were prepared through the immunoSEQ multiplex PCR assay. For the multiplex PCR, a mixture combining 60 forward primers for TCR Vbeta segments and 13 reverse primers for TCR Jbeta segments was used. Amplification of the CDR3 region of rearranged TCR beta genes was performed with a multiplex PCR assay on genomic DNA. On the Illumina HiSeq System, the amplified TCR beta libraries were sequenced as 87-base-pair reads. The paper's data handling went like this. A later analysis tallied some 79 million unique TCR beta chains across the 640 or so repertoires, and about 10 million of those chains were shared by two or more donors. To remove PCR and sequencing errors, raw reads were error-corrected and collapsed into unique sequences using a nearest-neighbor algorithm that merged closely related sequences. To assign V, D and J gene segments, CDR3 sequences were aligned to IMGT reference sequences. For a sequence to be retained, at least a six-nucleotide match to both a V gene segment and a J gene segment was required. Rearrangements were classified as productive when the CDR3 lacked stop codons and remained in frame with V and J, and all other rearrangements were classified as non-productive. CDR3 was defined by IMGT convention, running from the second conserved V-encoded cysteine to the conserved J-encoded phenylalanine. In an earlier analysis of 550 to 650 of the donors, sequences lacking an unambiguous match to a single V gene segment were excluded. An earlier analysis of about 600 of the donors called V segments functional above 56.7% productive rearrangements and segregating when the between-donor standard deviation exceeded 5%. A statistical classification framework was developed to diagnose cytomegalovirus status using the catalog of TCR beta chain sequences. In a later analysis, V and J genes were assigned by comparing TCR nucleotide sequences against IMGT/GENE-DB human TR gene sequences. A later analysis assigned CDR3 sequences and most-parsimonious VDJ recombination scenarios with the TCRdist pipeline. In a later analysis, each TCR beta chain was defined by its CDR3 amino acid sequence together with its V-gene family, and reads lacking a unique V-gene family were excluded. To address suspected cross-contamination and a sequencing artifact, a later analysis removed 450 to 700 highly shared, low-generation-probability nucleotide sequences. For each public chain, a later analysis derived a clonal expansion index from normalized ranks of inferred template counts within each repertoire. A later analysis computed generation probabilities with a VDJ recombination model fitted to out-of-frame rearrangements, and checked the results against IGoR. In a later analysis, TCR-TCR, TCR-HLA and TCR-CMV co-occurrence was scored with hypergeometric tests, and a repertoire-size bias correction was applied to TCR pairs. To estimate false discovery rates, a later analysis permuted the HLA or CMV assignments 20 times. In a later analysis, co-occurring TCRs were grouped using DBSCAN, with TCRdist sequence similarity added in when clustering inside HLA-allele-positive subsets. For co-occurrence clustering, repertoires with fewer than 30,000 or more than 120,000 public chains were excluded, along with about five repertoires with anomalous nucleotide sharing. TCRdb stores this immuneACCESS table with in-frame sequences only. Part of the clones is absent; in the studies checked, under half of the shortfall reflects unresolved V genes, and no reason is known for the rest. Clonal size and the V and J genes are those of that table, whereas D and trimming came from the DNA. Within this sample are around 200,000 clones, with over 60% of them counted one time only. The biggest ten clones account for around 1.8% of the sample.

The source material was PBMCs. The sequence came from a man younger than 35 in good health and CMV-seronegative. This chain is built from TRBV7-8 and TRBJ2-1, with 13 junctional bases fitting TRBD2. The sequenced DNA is TGTGCCAGCAGCTACGGACTAGCGGGAGTAAATGAGCAGTTCTTC. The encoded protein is CASSYGLAGVNEQFF.